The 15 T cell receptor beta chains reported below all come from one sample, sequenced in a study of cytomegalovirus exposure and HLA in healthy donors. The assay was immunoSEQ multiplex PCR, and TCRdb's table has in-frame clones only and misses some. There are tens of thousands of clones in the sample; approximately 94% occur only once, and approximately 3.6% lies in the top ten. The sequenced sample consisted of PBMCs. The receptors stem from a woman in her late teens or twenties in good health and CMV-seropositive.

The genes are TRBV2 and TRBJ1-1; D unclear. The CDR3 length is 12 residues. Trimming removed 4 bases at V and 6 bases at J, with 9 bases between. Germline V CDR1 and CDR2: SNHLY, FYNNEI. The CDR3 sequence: CASSAEHAEAFF. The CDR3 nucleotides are TGTGCCAGCAGTGCTGAGCACGCTGAAGCTTTCTTT.

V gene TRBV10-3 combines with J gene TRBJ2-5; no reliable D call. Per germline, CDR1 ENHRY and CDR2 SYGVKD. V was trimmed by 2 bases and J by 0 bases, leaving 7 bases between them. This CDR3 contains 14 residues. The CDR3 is CAISERQDQETQYF. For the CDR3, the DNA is TGTGCCATCAGTGAGCGGCAGGACCAAGAGACCCAGTACTTC.

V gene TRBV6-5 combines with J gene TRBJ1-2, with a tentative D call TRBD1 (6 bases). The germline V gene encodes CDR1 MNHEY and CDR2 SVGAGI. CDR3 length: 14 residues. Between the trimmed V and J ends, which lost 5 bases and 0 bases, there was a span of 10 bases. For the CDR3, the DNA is TGTGCCAGCAGTCGGACAGCAGCTAACTATGGCTACACCTTC. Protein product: CASSRTAANYGYTF.

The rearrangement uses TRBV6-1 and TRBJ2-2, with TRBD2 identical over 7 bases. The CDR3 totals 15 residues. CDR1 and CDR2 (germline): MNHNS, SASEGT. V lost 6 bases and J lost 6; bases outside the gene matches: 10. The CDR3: CASSRLALASGELFF. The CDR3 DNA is TGTGCCAGCAGCCGACTAGCTTTAGCTTCCGGGGAGCTGTTTTTT.

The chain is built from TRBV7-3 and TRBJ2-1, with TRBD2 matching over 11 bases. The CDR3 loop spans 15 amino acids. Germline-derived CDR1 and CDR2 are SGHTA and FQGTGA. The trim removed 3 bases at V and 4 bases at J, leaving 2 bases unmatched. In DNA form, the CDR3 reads TGTGCCAGCAGCTTTAGCGGGAGGGAATACAATGAGCAGTTCTTC. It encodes CASSFSGREYNEQFF.

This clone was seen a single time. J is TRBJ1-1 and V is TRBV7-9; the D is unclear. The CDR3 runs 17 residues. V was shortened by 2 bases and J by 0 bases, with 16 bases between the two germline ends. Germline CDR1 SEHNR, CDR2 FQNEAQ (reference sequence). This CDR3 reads CASSLMQGLNLNTEAFF. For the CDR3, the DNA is TGTGCCAGCAGCTTAATGCAAGGACTGAATTTGAACACTGAAGCTTTCTTT.

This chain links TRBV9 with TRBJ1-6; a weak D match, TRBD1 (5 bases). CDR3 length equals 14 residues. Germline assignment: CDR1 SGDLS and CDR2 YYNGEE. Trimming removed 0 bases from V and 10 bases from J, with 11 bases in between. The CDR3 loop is CASSVAGYGSPLHF. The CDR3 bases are TGTGCCAGCAGCGTAGCAGGGTATGGGTCACCCCTCCACTTT.

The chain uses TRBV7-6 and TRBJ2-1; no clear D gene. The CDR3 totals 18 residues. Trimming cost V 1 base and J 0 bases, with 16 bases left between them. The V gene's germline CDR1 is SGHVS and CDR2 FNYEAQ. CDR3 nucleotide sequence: TGTGCCAGCAGCTTAGGTCATACAGTCTCGAGCTCCTACAATGAGCAGTTCTTC. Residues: CASSLGHTVSSSYNEQFF.

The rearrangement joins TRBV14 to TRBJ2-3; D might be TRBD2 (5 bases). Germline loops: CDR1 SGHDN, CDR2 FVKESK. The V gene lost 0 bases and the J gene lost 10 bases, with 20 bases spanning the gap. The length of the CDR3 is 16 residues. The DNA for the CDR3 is TGTGCCAGCAGCCAAGATGACGGAGTTGGGGAGAGGGCGCAGTATTTT. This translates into CASSQDDGVGERAQYF. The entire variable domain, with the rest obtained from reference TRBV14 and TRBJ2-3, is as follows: EAGVTQFPSHSVIEKGQTVTLRCDPISGHDNLYWYRRVMGKEIKFLLHFVKESKQDESGMPNNRFLAERTGGTYSTLKVQPAELEDSGVYFCASSQDDGVGERAQYFGPGTRLTVL.

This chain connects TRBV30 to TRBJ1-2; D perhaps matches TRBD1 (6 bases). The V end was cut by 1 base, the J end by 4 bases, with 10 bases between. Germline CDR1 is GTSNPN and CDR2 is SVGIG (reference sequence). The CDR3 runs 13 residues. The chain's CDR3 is CAWSADSGYGYTF. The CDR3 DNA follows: TGTGCCTGGAGTGCGGACAGTGGCTATGGCTACACCTTC.

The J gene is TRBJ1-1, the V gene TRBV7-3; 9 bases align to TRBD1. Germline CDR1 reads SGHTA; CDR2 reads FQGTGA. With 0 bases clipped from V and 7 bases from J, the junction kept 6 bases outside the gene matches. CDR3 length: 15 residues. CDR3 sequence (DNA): TGTGCCAGCAGCTTAACTCCCGGACAGGGGCTTGAAGCTTTCTTT. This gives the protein CASSLTPGQGLEAFF. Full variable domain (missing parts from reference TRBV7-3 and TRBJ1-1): GAGVSQTPSNKVTEKGKYVELRCDPISGHTALYWYRQSLGQGPEFLIYFQGTGAADDSGLPNDRFFAVRPEGSVSTLKIQRTERGDSAVYLCASSLTPGQGLEAFFGQGTRLTVV.

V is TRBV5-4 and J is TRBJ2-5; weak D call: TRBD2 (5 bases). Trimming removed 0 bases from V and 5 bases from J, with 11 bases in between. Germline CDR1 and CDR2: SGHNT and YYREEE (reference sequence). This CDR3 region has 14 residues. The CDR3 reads CASSLDAGMETQYF. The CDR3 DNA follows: TGTGCCAGCAGCTTGGACGCCGGGATGGAGACCCAGTACTTC.

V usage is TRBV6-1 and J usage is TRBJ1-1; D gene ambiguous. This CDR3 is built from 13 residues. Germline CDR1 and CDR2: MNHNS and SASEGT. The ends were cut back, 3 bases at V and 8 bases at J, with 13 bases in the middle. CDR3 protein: CASSEDLPREAFF. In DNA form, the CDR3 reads TGTGCCAGCAGTGAGGATCTCCCCAGGGAAGCTTTCTTT.

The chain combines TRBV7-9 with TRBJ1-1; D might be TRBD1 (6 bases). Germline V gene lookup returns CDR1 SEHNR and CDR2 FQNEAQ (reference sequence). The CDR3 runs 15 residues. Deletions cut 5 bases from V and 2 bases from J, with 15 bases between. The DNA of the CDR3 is TGTGCCAGCAGCGCATTCACGACAGGTAACACTGAAGCTTTCTTT. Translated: CASSAFTTGNTEAFF.

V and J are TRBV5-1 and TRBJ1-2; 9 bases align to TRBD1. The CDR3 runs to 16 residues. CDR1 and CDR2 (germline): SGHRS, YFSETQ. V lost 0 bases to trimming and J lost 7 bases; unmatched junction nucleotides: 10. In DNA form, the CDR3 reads TGCGCCAGCAGCTTGGCCTATACAGGGGGCCAAGGTGGCTACACCTTC. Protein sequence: CASSLAYTGGQGGYTF.